This TCR beta chain was profiled in a study of regulatory T cells in long-lasting Graves disease. On the study more broadly: Antithyroid drug use was under 3 months in newly diagnosed Graves' patients. Study conclusions and caveats: A greater number of public clonotypes (approximately 2,500) was shared by persistent patients than by new patients (about 960).

This clonotype appeared many times. Its specificity is unknown. The CDR3 contains 14 residues. Germline V gene lookup returns CDR1 LNHNV and CDR2 YYDKDF (reference sequence). The V segment lost 5 bases and the J segment 4 bases; nucleotides outside the gene matches: 6. Documented time point: newly diagnosed GD, antithyroid drugs for less than 3 months. Researchers made the TCR library from RNA that was extracted from PBMCs. CDR3 regions were amplified by Arm-PCR using iRepertoire HTBI primers to build TCR beta libraries. TCRdb redid the calling of the multiplex PCR reads with MiXCR, one entry per CDR3 protein. The sample has hundreds of thousands of distinct CDR3 sequences; 15% to 20% are singletons. The sample was also reused in another study, on T cells in Graves' hyperthyroidism and ophthalmopathy.

The input for sequencing was peripheral blood mononuclear cells (PBMCs), taken at new diagnosis, from a patient treated with antithyroid drugs. The chain combines TRBV15 with TRBJ2-7, with 9 bases matching TRBD1. The TCR originated in a woman aged 25 to 45 with Graves disease. This CDR3 reads CATSQGTGRYEQYF. DNA for the CDR3: TGTGCCACCAGCCAAGGGACAGGGAGATACGAGCAGTACTTC.